The next 2 T cell receptor beta chains were all read from a single sample in a study of T-cell reconstitution after alpha-beta-depleted transplantation in children listed by TCRdb under 2016. The label giving this sample's treatment or condition can be read as: allogeneic hematopoietic cell transplantation with graft depleted of TCRalphabeta T cells and CD19 B cells. Library construction relied on PCR. For sequencing, an Illumina HiSeq 2500 was employed. Molecular barcoding was employed in the preparation of TCR libraries, with unique molecular identifiers being used to normalize TCRbeta repertoire quantification. TCRdb trimmed the raw reads at Q25, called clones with MiXCR and kept productive beta chains. Rows are unified per CDR3 protein, each entry keeping the most common DNA and genes. This sample holds about 830,000 distinct CDR3 sequences; around 17% were observed only once. The leading ten clones occupy around 5% of the sample.

The material sequenced was PBMCs, mostly from graft donor cells, taken 360 days after TCRalphabeta/CD19-depleted stem cell transplant. Receptors were obtained from a male patient between 5 and 17 years old who had a stem cell transplant for acute lymphoblastic leukemia, so the T cells may come from the graft donor.

This clonotype came up a few times. This chain joins TRBV27 and TRBJ2-3, with TRBD1 as a possible D gene (5 bases). V dropped 0 bases and J dropped 3 bases, with 13 bases sitting between them. This CDR3 spans 16 amino acids. Germline CDR1 is MNHEY and CDR2 is SMNVEV (reference sequence). Here the CDR3 reads CASSLSPTVLTDTQYF. The CDR3 DNA reads as TGTGCCAGCAGTTTATCCCCGACAGTTCTTACAGATACGCAGTATTTT.

Comment on this clonotype: One junction end does not reproduce the germline sequence, and a read error may be involved. The chain has TRBV3-1 and TRBJ2-7; D gene uncertain. The CDR3 consists of 13 residues. Germline V CDR1 and CDR2: LGHDT, YNNKEL (reference sequence). CDR3 protein: CDSSQGWSYEQYF. CDR3 sequence (DNA): TGTGACAGCAGCCAAGGGTGGTCCTACGAGCAGTACTTC.